A single sample is the source of the 16 T cell receptor beta chains below, sequenced in a study of beta chain features in type 1 diabetes. Expressed TCRB transcripts got sequenced, as all isolated RNA was reverse transcribed. Assay used: immunoSEQ multiplex PCR; TCRdb lists only in-frame clones, some missing. The table includes more than 15,000 clones, 55% detected once. The specimen was stem cell memory CD4+ T cells from blood. The receptors stem from a woman aged 18-29 years in good health.

V gene TRBV9 combines with J gene TRBJ1-6; D gene unclear. V was trimmed by 0 bases and J by 8 bases, leaving 18 bases between them. Germline values: CDR1 SGDLS, CDR2 YYNGEE. This CDR3 has 17 amino acids. CDR3 region: CASSVGVPGSADSPLHF. For the CDR3, the DNA is TGTGCCAGCAGCGTAGGGGTCCCGGGGTCGGCGGATTCACCCCTCCACTTT.

The table lists this clone with a count of one. This chain joins TRBV5-1 and TRBJ2-3; 7 bases match TRBD1. The CDR3 is made up of 16 amino acids. CDR1 and CDR2 from the germline V gene are SGHRS and YFSETQ. Trimming took 3 bases from V and 2 from J; bases not matched to a gene: 9. The chain's CDR3 is CASSSRQGDVTDTQYF. CDR3 in DNA: TGCGCCAGCAGCTCCCGCCAGGGGGATGTCACAGATACGCAGTATTTT.

This clone was recorded once. The CDR3 DNA is TGTGCCAGCAGTCGGACTAGCGGGAGGGCCAGGGAGACCCAGTACTTC. As protein: CASSRTSGRARETQYF. This sequence joins TRBV2 and TRBJ2-5; 15 bases agree with TRBD2. The V gene's germline CDR1 is SNHLY and CDR2 FYNNEI. The CDR3 sequence is 16 residues long. Unmatched junction bases numbered 6, after V lost 5 bases and J lost 5 bases.

The rearrangement links TRBV15 to TRBJ1-4, with D perhaps TRBD1 (6 bases). CDR3 size: 17 residues. Germline CDR1 LNHNV, CDR2 YYDKDF (reference sequence). Trimming removed 0 bases from V and 4 bases from J, with 15 bases in between. The CDR3 loop is CATSRDRTVGLNEKLFF. The CDR3 DNA reads as TGTGCCACCAGCAGAGATCGGACAGTTGGCCTTAATGAAAAACTGTTTTTT.

This clone was found once. The chain uses TRBV30 and TRBJ1-2, with D perhaps TRBD1 (6 bases). This CDR3 has 12 amino acids. Germline-derived CDR1 and CDR2 are GTSNPN and SVGIG (reference sequence). V shed 4 bases and J shed 5 bases, with 11 bases lying between them. CDR3 DNA sequence: TGTGCCTGGACCCAGGGGCGTTATGGCTACACCTTC. This sequence encodes CAWTQGRYGYTF.

The CDR3 sequence: CASSDPDRGREEQYF. CDR3 nucleotide sequence: TGTGCCAGCAGTGACCCGGACAGGGGGCGAGAGGAGCAGTACTTC. The chain carries TRBV6-1 and TRBJ2-7; 11 bases are shared with TRBD1. Germline values: CDR1 MNHNS, CDR2 SASEGT. V was pared by 3 bases and J by 7 bases, with 8 bases of the junction left unmatched. This CDR3 contains 15 residues.

The chain combines TRBV5-1 with TRBJ2-2; no firm D call. The CDR3 contains 14 residues. Trimming pared 0 bases from V and 1 base from J, leaving 4 bases between. Germline V gene data show CDR1 as SGHRS and CDR2 as YFSETQ. In DNA, the CDR3 is TGCGCCAGCAGCTTGGGCGGGAACACCGGGGAGCTGTTTTTT. Protein product: CASSLGGNTGELFF. Drawing the rest from reference TRBV5-1 and TRBJ2-2, the complete variable domain is KAGVTQTPRYLIKTRGQQVTLSCSPISGHRSVSWYQQTPGQGLQFLFEYFSETQRNKGNFPGRFSGRQFSNSRSEMNVSTLELGDSALYLCASSLGGNTGELFFGEGSRLTVL.

This clone was counted between two and nine times. The V call is TRBV10-3, the J call TRBJ1-5; TRBD1 aligns across 7 bases. From germline, CDR1 is ENHRY and CDR2 SYGVKD. CDR3 length equals 15 residues. The junction had 2 bases not matched to a gene; V was cut back by 0 bases and J by 3 bases. CDR3 sequence (DNA): TGTGCCATCAGTGAGTCCACAGGGGTCAATCAGCCCCAGCATTTT. Its protein is CAISESTGVNQPQHF.

V usage is TRBV10-3 and J usage is TRBJ2-3; 11 bases align to TRBD2. The V gene end was trimmed by 9 bases and the J gene end by 5 bases; junction bases not matched to a gene: 4. Germline assignment: CDR1 ENHRY and CDR2 SYGVKD. CDR3 size: 13 residues. The CDR3: CAILAGGEDTQYF. CDR3 DNA: TGTGCCATTTTAGCGGGGGGGGAAGATACGCAGTATTTT.

The chain has TRBV7-2 and TRBJ2-7; D possibly corresponds to TRBD1 (6 bases). Germline V gene sequence: CDR1 SGHTA, CDR2 FQGNSA. This CDR3 comprises 15 residues. Deletions cut 4 bases from V and 0 bases from J, with 13 bases between. CDR3 in DNA: TGTGCCAGCAGCTCCCTCCAGGGGAACTCCTACGAGCAGTACTTC. It translates to CASSSLQGNSYEQYF.

The gene calls are TRBV10-2 and TRBJ2-5; 9 positions match TRBD1. The CDR3 runs 14 residues. CDR1 is WSHSY, CDR2 SAAADI, per germline. The trim removed 4 bases at V and 5 bases at J, leaving 5 bases unmatched. DNA of the CDR3: TGCGCCAGCAGTGGACAGGGGGGAAGGGAGACCCAGTACTTC. As protein: CASSGQGGRETQYF.

This chain connects TRBV5-1 to TRBJ2-2, with D tentatively TRBD1 (6 bases). This CDR3 contains 19 residues. CDR1 SGHRS and CDR2 YFSETQ come from the germline V gene. V lost 0 bases and J 1 base, leaving 19 bases between the germline ends. As DNA, the CDR3 is TGCGCCAGCAGCTTGGTACAGGGATTAGGCGGTGAGAACACCGGGGAGCTGTTTTTT. Its translation is CASSLVQGLGGENTGELFF.

The V call is TRBV28, the J call TRBJ2-7; possibly TRBD2 for D (6 bases). The germline gives CDR1 MDHEN, CDR2 SYDVKM. V was cut by 5 bases and J by 7 bases, with 18 bases left in between. The CDR3 spans 14 residues. In DNA, the CDR3 is TGTGCCAGCAGTACACGACTAGTCTCAGTTGAGCAGTACTTC. This encodes CASSTRLVSVEQYF.

This clone was counted a single time. The chain couples TRBV12-5 to TRBJ1-1; no definite D call. The germline V gene encodes CDR1 LGHNT and CDR2 FRNRAP. The ends were cut back, 2 bases at V and 1 base at J, with 5 bases in the middle. The CDR3 totals 13 residues. In nucleotides, the CDR3 is TGTGCTAGTGGTTTGAAACAGAACACTGAAGCTTTCTTT. Its translation is CASGLKQNTEAFF.

The CDR3 DNA sequence: TGTGCCAGCAGCCGGGGGGCAGCGGCTAATGAAAAACTGTTTTTT. This codes for CASSRGAAANEKLFF. This sequence joins TRBV5-8 and TRBJ1-4; a weak D match, TRBD1 (6 bases). The CDR3 is 15 amino acids. CDR1 is SGHTS, CDR2 YDEGEE, per germline. V gave up 4 bases and J gave up 3 bases, with 13 bases separating them.

The chain joins TRBV6-1 to TRBJ1-5; possible D gene TRBD1, 5 bases. CDR1 and CDR2 (germline): MNHNS, SASEGT. Trimming stripped 6 bases from V and 9 bases from J, with 18 bases between. The CDR3 loop spans 14 amino acids. The CDR3 nucleotides read TGTGCCAGCAGAGAGTTAATAAGGGACTTGCCCCAGCATTTT. It translates to CASRELIRDLPQHF.